The clone carrying this TCR beta chain has at least ten counts. Its specificity is not known. These data come from a study of T cells in Graves' hyperthyroidism and ophthalmopathy. Study-level points and caveats: Separation of ophthalmopathy from stable hyperthyroidism was achieved by a 13 V-J model. Most thyroid-expanded clonotypes above 0.001 were also found in blood.

After removal of 2 bases from V and 4 bases from J, the junction contained 3 bases not matched to a gene. There are 14 residues in the CDR3. Germline V CDR1 and CDR2: SGHTS, YDEGEE. Researchers amplified the TCR beta CDR3 regions from RNA transcripts. The HTBI set primed first-round TCR CDR3 RT-PCR. Each CDR3 protein is one row after TCRdb ran MiXCR on the multiplex PCR reads. The repertoire holds some 92,000 distinct CDR3 sequences, with roughly 39% as singletons. The chain combines TRBV5-8 with TRBJ2-3, with TRBD2 identical over 8 bases. Sequencing used peripheral blood or thyroid tissue (not recorded which). The receptor was derived from a woman aged 25 to 39 with Graves' hyperthyroidism. CDR3 coding DNA: TGTGCCAGCAGCTTCTCGGGAGGGGCAGATACGCAGTATTTT. Encoded protein: CASSFSGGADTQYF.